This T cell receptor (beta chain) was captured by sequencing in a study of control samples from healthy donors and cancer patients (dated by TCRdb to between 2020 and 2021). The library was obtained by the immunoSEQ multiplex PCR assay. In TCRdb, the immuneACCESS table is reduced to in-frame sequences with V and J assigned. These tables do not hold every clone; where another copy was compared, an unresolved V gene accounts for under half, and the others remain unexplained. The sample data list 190,000 or so clones, and over 80% of these were observed just once. Jointly, the top ten make up over 1.1% of the sample. V gives up 3 bases and J gives up 0 bases, and the segment between their germline ends measures 18 bases. CDR1 and CDR2 (KGHSH, LQKENI) derive from the germline V gene. The CDR3, from cysteine to phenylalanine, totals 18 residues. Solely the CDR3 DNA is kept, with 54 bases framed from the first base.

Regarding this clone: Its cognate antigen has yet to be identified. No much larger clonotype is one base removed from it; base qualities were not supplied.

This receptor was identified in a man between 18 and 29 years old in good health. The material sequenced was blood. The chain employs TRBV18 and TRBJ1-5; possibly the D gene is TRBD1, per 6 matching bases. The DNA sequence is TGTGCCAGCTCACCCGCAGGACAGACTCTATATAGCAATCAGCCCCAGCATTTT. Its product reads: CASSPAGQTLYSNQPQHF. With all but the CDR3 taken from the reference TRBV18 and TRBJ1-5 genes, the full variable domain is: NAGVMQNPRHLVRRRGQEARLRCSPMKGHSHVYWYRQLPEEGLKFMVYLQKENIIDESGMPKERFSAEFPKEGPSILRIQQVVRGDSAAYFCASSPAGQTLYSNQPQHFGDGTRLSIL.